Reported below is one T cell receptor beta chain. The antigen is unknown. The assay was immunoSEQ multiplex PCR, and TCRdb's table has in-frame clones only and misses some. The sample records fewer than 500,000 clones, about nine tenths being singletons. Documented treatment: approximately 18 received Ad26.COV2.S at low or high dose, single or two shots; a few received placebo; per-sample allocation not given. Day 63 after the first vaccine or placebo injection was the time point for sampling. These data come from a study of Ad26.COV2.S vaccination and SARS-CoV-2 variants. Study as a whole: Administration of Ad26.COV2.S was intramuscular, either once or twice 56 days apart. General study findings and limits: Measurement of non-spike TCR breadth gave similar results in vaccine and placebo recipients.

Trimming at V came to 5 bases and at J to 4 bases, leaving 7 bases not matched to a gene. The CDR3 extends over 15 amino acids. Germline V gene data show CDR1 as SEHNR and CDR2 as FQNEAQ (reference sequence). This clonotype was obtained from a person between 18 and 65 years old who received the Ad26.COV2.S COVID-19 vaccine or a placebo. The genes are TRBV7-9 and TRBJ2-5; 10 bases line up with TRBD1. Source: peripheral blood, taken in a trial of Ad26.COV2.S vaccine versus placebo. DNA of the CDR3: TGTGCCAGCAGCAAACCGGGACAGGGGTTAGAGACCCAGTACTTC. The encoded protein is CASSKPGQGLETQYF.